A single sample gave rise to the 27 T cell receptor beta chains below, sequenced in a study of blood T cell repertoires in COVID-19. Here immunoSEQ multiplex PCR was the method, and the copy in TCRdb shows in-frame clones only, minus some. This sample has fewer than 250,000 clones, with roughly 80% found just once. Sequenced input: peripheral blood. These receptors all come from a woman between 70 and 85 years old with active or convalescent COVID-19.

The chain combines TRBV4-3 with TRBJ1-6; D is ambiguous. There are 14 residues in the CDR3. Germline CDR1 reads LGHNA; CDR2 reads YSLEER. V lost 3 bases to trimming and J lost 7 bases, with 10 bases between them. The CDR3 DNA sequence: TGCGCCAGCAGCCAGTGGTCGGGGAATTCACCCCTCCACTTT. It specifies CASSQWSGNSPLHF.

The chain recombines TRBV27 with TRBJ1-2, with TRBD1 matching over 8 bases. Germline assignment: CDR1 MNHEY and CDR2 SMNVEV (reference sequence). Trimming removed 1 base from V and 8 bases from J; junction bases left unmatched: 9. This CDR3 contains 15 residues. CDR3 in amino acids: CASSLFRTGLGGYTF. DNA for the CDR3: TGTGCCAGCAGTTTATTCAGGACAGGGCTGGGGGGCTACACCTTC.

This clone was observed a handful of times. V is TRBV3-1 (or the pseudogene TRBV3-2) and J is TRBJ1-5; 9 bases match TRBD1. There are 17 residues in the CDR3. CDR1 is LGHDT and CDR2 is YNNKEL in the germline V gene (reference sequence). The V and J ends lost 1 base and 3 bases, in that order; junction bases with no gene match: 7. The CDR3 DNA reads TGTGCCAGCAGCCAAGGGGTCGGGACAGGGCTCAATCAGCCCCAGCATTTT. Encoded protein: CASSQGVGTGLNQPQHF.

J is TRBJ2-1 and V is TRBV24-1; possibly TRBD2 for D (7 bases). The germline V gene encodes CDR1 KGHDR and CDR2 SFDVKD. The CDR3 has 14 amino acids. V was pared by 4 bases and J by 5 bases, with 11 bases between. The CDR3 DNA reads TGTGCCACCAGTGAGCAGGGGAGGGACAATGAGCAGTTCTTC. Protein: CATSEQGRDNEQFF.

This clone was detected once. The chain employs TRBV7-9 and TRBJ2-2, with 7 bases fitting TRBD1. V was pared by 7 bases and J by 5 bases, with 13 bases of the junction left unmatched. The CDR3 is 16 residues long. The V gene's germline CDR1 is SEHNR and CDR2 FQNEAQ (reference sequence). This chain's CDR3 is CASTPPGDSNTGELFF. CDR3 sequence (DNA): TGTGCCAGCACCCCCCCCGGGGACAGTAATACCGGGGAGCTGTTTTTT.

The chain uses TRBV3-1 (or the pseudogene TRBV3-2) and TRBJ1-6, with D perhaps TRBD1 (6 bases). CDR1 LGHDT and CDR2 YNNKEL come from the germline V gene (reference sequence). This CDR3 has 13 residues. V gave up 3 bases and J gave up 10 bases, with 10 bases separating them. The CDR3 nucleotides are TGTGCCAGCAGCCAGGGGGGGGCGTCACCCCTCCACTTT. Translation gives CASSQGGASPLHF.

This clone showed up just once. J is TRBJ2-5 and V is TRBV12-3 or TRBV12-4; the D is unclear. This CDR3 spans 12 amino acids. The germline V and J ends were trimmed by 5 bases and 5 bases, with 9 bases remaining between them. Here the CDR3 DNA reads TGTGCCAGCAGTAAACGACTGGAGACCCAGTACTTC. This encodes CASSKRLETQYF.

The V call is TRBV18, the J call TRBJ2-3, with D possibly being TRBD1 (6 bases). CDR1 is KGHSH, CDR2 LQKENI, per germline. The CDR3 has 17 amino acids. With 0 bases removed from V and 2 bases from J, the gap between germline ends came to 15 bases. As DNA, the CDR3 is TGTGCCAGCTCACCACCCCCGCAGGGGCGATTCACAGATACGCAGTATTTT. It yields the protein CASSPPPQGRFTDTQYF.

The chain carries TRBV19 and TRBJ2-7; 9 bases agree with TRBD1. V was clipped by 7 bases and J by 4 bases; unmatched bases: 8. The germline CDR1 and CDR2 sequences are LNHDA and SQIVND (reference sequence). The CDR3 runs 14 residues. For the CDR3, the DNA is TGTGCCAGTAAAACGCGACAGGGGGTGTACGAGCAGTACTTC. It yields the protein CASKTRQGVYEQYF.

CDR3 loop: CASSRQGRVGTQYF. The CDR3 coding sequence is TGTGCCAGCAGCAGACAGGGGCGAGTTGGTACGCAGTATTTT. V and J are TRBV7-3 and TRBJ2-3, with TRBD1 matching over 8 bases. This CDR3 region has 14 residues. Germline CDR1 and CDR2: SGHTA and FQGTGA. Trimming at V came to 5 bases and at J to 8 bases, leaving 9 bases not matched to a gene.

The chain employs TRBV7-2 and TRBJ1-6; D is undetermined. V was clipped by 4 bases and J by 8 bases, with 6 bases between them. CDR1 and CDR2 from the germline V gene are SGHTA and FQGNSA. CDR3 size: 12 residues. CDR3 coding DNA: TGTGCCAGCAGCTACAGCTATTCACCCCTCCACTTT. Amino acids: CASSYSYSPLHF.

The V gene is TRBV30, the J gene TRBJ2-7; 10 positions agree with TRBD2. J lost 6 bases, V lost 5 bases, and 1 base had no gene match. Germline CDR1 and CDR2: GTSNPN and SVGIG (reference sequence). CDR3 length: 11 residues. CDR3 DNA sequence: TGTGCCTGGGGACTAGCGGTCGAGCAGTACTTC. This codes for CAWGLAVEQYF.

Only one count was recorded for this clone. The V call is TRBV19, the J call TRBJ2-1; tentatively, D is TRBD1 (6 bases). This CDR3 comprises 15 residues. The V and J ends lost 5 bases and 1 base respectively, with 12 bases between them. Germline V CDR1 and CDR2: LNHDA, SQIVND (reference sequence). The CDR3 loop is CASSHREASYNEQFF. The CDR3 coding sequence is TGTGCCAGTAGTCACAGGGAAGCATCCTACAATGAGCAGTTCTTC.

The chain carries TRBV3-1 (or the pseudogene TRBV3-2) and TRBJ1-3, with D uncertain. CDR1 is LGHDT and CDR2 is YNNKEL in the germline V gene (reference sequence). The ends were cut back, 4 bases at V and 4 bases at J, with 14 bases in the middle. The CDR3 totals 15 residues. The CDR3 nucleotides read TGTGCCAGCAGCCGAGTGAGTGATCTGGGAAACACCATATATTTT. It is translated as CASSRVSDLGNTIYF.

The chain joins TRBV12-3 or TRBV12-4 to TRBJ1-1; the match to TRBD1 covers 8 bases. The CDR3 consists of 13 residues. Unmatched junction bases numbered 13, after V lost 8 bases and J lost 11 bases. The CDR3 loop is CASASQGAPGAFF. In DNA, the CDR3 is TGTGCCAGCGCATCCCAGGGGGCGCCGGGGGCTTTCTTT.

This chain connects TRBV19 to TRBJ2-7; D possibly corresponds to TRBD2 (6 bases). V lost 1 base and J 2 bases, leaving 15 bases between the germline ends. This CDR3 contains 16 residues. Germline V lookup: CDR1 LNHDA, CDR2 SQIVND (reference sequence). The DNA of the CDR3 is TGTGCCAGTAGTATAGCTCAAGTAGCGGCAACCTACGAGCAGTACTTC. Translation: CASSIAQVAATYEQYF.

V gene TRBV24-1 combines with J gene TRBJ2-1, with 9 bases that match TRBD2. This CDR3 contains 16 residues. The trim removed 5 bases at V and 2 bases at J, leaving 6 bases unmatched. Germline V gene data show CDR1 as KGHDR and CDR2 as SFDVKD. This chain's CDR3 is CATSARLAVAYNEQFF. The CDR3 DNA sequence: TGTGCCACCAGTGCACGACTAGCGGTCGCCTACAATGAGCAGTTCTTC.

This chain joins TRBV5-4 and TRBJ2-7, with 11 bases aligning to TRBD1. There are 16 residues in the CDR3. Per germline, CDR1 SGHNT and CDR2 YYREEE (reference sequence). V dropped 4 bases and J dropped 6; count of bases not matched to a gene: 12. DNA for the CDR3: TGTGCCAGCAGCACCCAAGCCGGGACAGGGGGAGGCGAGCAGTACTTC. Translated, it gives CASSTQAGTGGGEQYF.

This sequence joins TRBV28 and TRBJ2-7, with D maybe TRBD2 (5 bases). The CDR3 totals 15 residues. The germline V gene encodes CDR1 MDHEN and CDR2 SYDVKM. Trimming cost V 6 bases and J 6 bases, with 21 bases left between them. The CDR3 reads CASRPRDSRVTEQYF. The CDR3 DNA reads as TGTGCCAGCAGACCCCGGGATTCTAGGGTAACCGAGCAGTACTTC.

V and J are TRBV6-4 and TRBJ1-1; unclear D gene. Germline V gene data show CDR1 as MRHNA and CDR2 as SNTAGT. The CDR3 extends over 14 amino acids. The ends were cut back, 0 bases at V and 1 base at J, with 6 bases in the middle. Here the CDR3 DNA reads TGTGCCAGCAGTGACTCGACGGGGAACACTGAAGCTTTCTTT. It specifies CASSDSTGNTEAFF.

The chain joins TRBV18 to TRBJ2-1; possibly TRBD2 for D (5 bases). Germline loops: CDR1 KGHSH, CDR2 LQKENI. Trimming shortened V by 3 bases and J by 8 bases, and 8 bases separated the two germline ends. The CDR3 runs to 12 residues. The CDR3 protein is CASSPGAHEQFF. The DNA of the CDR3 is TGTGCCAGCTCACCGGGAGCACATGAGCAGTTCTTC.

The chain recombines TRBV19 with TRBJ2-1; D is unresolved. The germline V gene encodes CDR1 LNHDA and CDR2 SQIVND (reference sequence). The CDR3 runs to 15 residues. Between the trimmed V and J ends, which lost 4 bases and 4 bases, there was a span of 14 bases. The CDR3 here is CASSRVAEFYNEQFF. The CDR3 DNA reads as TGTGCCAGTAGTAGGGTAGCTGAATTTTACAATGAGCAGTTCTTC.

The V call is TRBV3-1 (or the pseudogene TRBV3-2), the J call TRBJ2-7; D not certain. V was trimmed by 4 bases and J by 1 base, leaving 14 bases between them. The CDR3 loop spans 15 amino acids. Germline assignment: CDR1 LGHDT and CDR2 YNNKEL (reference sequence). For the CDR3, the DNA is TGTGCCAGCAGCCCAGGCCTACAGTTATCCTACGAGCAGTACTTC. It is translated as CASSPGLQLSYEQYF.

The rearrangement uses TRBV14 and TRBJ2-3; D gene unclear. Germline CDR1 and CDR2: SGHDN and FVKESK. V was pared by 2 bases and J by 2 bases, with 14 bases between. The CDR3 extends over 16 amino acids. The CDR3: CASSQFQEYYTDTQYF. CDR3 bases: TGTGCCAGCAGCCAATTTCAGGAATATTACACAGATACGCAGTATTTT. The variable domain in full, completed from reference TRBV14 and TRBJ2-3, reads EAGVTQFPSHSVIEKGQTVTLRCDPISGHDNLYWYRRVMGKEIKFLLHFVKESKQDESGMPNNRFLAERTGGTYSTLKVQPAELEDSGVYFCASSQFQEYYTDTQYFGPGTRLTVL.

The genes are TRBV19 and TRBJ1-5; TRBD1 aligns across 10 bases. The trim removed 10 bases at V and 7 bases at J, leaving 7 bases unmatched. This CDR3 is built from 13 residues. The V gene's germline CDR1 is LNHDA and CDR2 SQIVND (reference sequence). CDR3: CAIGTGVGQPQHF. The CDR3 DNA sequence: TGTGCCATTGGGACAGGGGTAGGACAGCCCCAGCATTTT. Full variable domain (missing parts from reference TRBV19 and TRBJ1-5): DGGITQSPKYLFRKEGQNVTLSCEQNLNHDAMYWYRQDPGQGLRLIYYSQIVNDFQKGDIAEGYSVSREKKESFPLTVTSAQKNPTAFYLCAIGTGVGQPQHFGDGTRLSIL.

The chain joins TRBV7-3 to TRBJ1-1; a possible D gene is TRBD1 (5 bases). The CDR3 loop spans 14 amino acids. The germline V gene has CDR1 SGHTA and CDR2 FQGTGA. Trimming took 5 bases from V and 1 from J, leaving 11 bases between them. CDR3 loop: CASSRGRTNTEAFF. The DNA for the CDR3 is TGTGCCAGCAGCCGGGGGAGGACGAACACTGAAGCTTTCTTT.

The V gene is TRBV20-1, the J gene TRBJ1-2; D possibly corresponds to TRBD1 (5 bases). The ends were cut back, 3 bases at V and 4 bases at J, with 9 bases in the middle. Germline loops: CDR1 DFQATT, CDR2 SNEGSKA (reference sequence). There are 12 residues in the CDR3. The CDR3 reads CSASTGAYGYTF. The CDR3 DNA reads TGCAGTGCTAGTACTGGGGCCTATGGCTACACCTTC.